This entry lists 23 T cell receptor beta chains sequenced from one sample in a study of blood T cell repertoires in COVID-19. Using immunoSEQ multiplex PCR, the repertoire was profiled, and TCRdb retains in-frame clones only, with some absent. The sample lists around 120,000 clones; 90% were seen once. Sequencing was carried out using peripheral blood. Source of these receptors: a human donor with active COVID-19. The donor label of this sample is uncertain.

V gene TRBV28 combines with J gene TRBJ1-2, with 8 bases identical to TRBD1. Per the germline V gene, CDR1 is MDHEN and CDR2 is SYDVKM. CDR3 length equals 15 residues. The J segment lost 3 bases and the V segment lost 4 bases, leaving 7 bases of the junction unmatched. The CDR3 loop reads CASSSPQGADYGYTF. As DNA, the CDR3 is TGTGCCAGCAGTTCGCCCCAGGGGGCGGACTATGGCTACACCTTC.

This chain links TRBV6-1 with TRBJ1-1; D is possibly TRBD1 (6 bases). CDR1 and CDR2 (germline): MNHNS, SASEGT. The CDR3 has 14 residues. V shed 1 base and J shed 5 bases, with 11 bases lying between them. CDR3 sequence (DNA): TGTGCCAGCAGTGAAGACAGGGTAAAAACTGAAGCTTTCTTT. Amino acid sequence: CASSEDRVKTEAFF.

The V gene is TRBV7-2, the J gene TRBJ1-2; 9 bases are shared with TRBD1. With 6 bases clipped from V and 5 bases from J, the junction kept 7 bases outside the gene matches. The CDR3 has 14 amino acids. Germline V gene lookup returns CDR1 SGHTA and CDR2 FQGNSA. Written as DNA, the CDR3 is TGTGCCAGCAGGTATCCGGACAGGGGTTATGGCTACACCTTC. This sequence encodes CASRYPDRGYGYTF.

V is TRBV5-6 and J is TRBJ1-1; weak D call: TRBD1 (5 bases). Trimming left V 6 bases short and J 5 bases short, with 14 bases between. CDR3 size: 13 residues. The germline CDR1 and CDR2 sequences are SGHDT and YYEEEE. CDR3 residues: CASTTEGRTEAFF. The CDR3 region has the DNA TGTGCCAGCACTACGGAGGGGAGGACTGAAGCTTTCTTT.

The chain recombines TRBV18 with TRBJ1-3; D remains unclear. This CDR3 spans 17 amino acids. Per germline, CDR1 KGHSH and CDR2 LQKENI. Trimming took off 3 bases at V and 0 bases at J, with 15 bases between the two ends. The CDR3 DNA reads as TGTGCCAGCTCACCTCAAAACAGACCGTCCTCTGGAAACACCATATATTTT. Translating gives CASSPQNRPSSGNTIYF.

The rearrangement joins TRBV5-1 to TRBJ2-7; 7 nucleotides agree with TRBD1. The ends lost 4 bases at V and 2 bases at J; junction bases unmatched: 6. CDR3 length: 14 amino acids. Per the germline V gene, CDR1 is SGHRS and CDR2 is YFSETQ. This CDR3 is CASSTTGPPYEQYF. In DNA form, the CDR3 reads TGCGCCAGCAGCACGACAGGGCCACCCTACGAGCAGTACTTC. The entire variable domain, with the rest obtained from reference TRBV5-1 and TRBJ2-7, is as follows: KAGVTQTPRYLIKTRGQQVTLSCSPISGHRSVSWYQQTPGQGLQFLFEYFSETQRNKGNFPGRFSGRQFSNSRSEMNVSTLELGDSALYLCASSTTGPPYEQYFGPGTRLTVT.

The CDR3 sequence: CASSPKGALKGYTF. CDR3 in DNA: TGTGCCAGCAGTCCGAAGGGGGCGTTGAAGGGCTACACCTTC. This chain connects TRBV6-2 or TRBV6-3 to TRBJ1-2; 7 nucleotides match TRBD1. Germline CDR1 is MNHEY and CDR2 is SVGEGT. V was pared by 5 bases and J by 8 bases, with 11 bases of the junction left unmatched. The CDR3 covers 14 residues.

V gene TRBV7-2 combines with J gene TRBJ1-5, with no clear D. This CDR3 region has 15 residues. Germline V CDR1 and CDR2: SGHTA, FQGNSA. V lost 3 bases, J lost 2 bases, and 11 bases lay in between. CDR3 nucleotides: TGTGCCAGCAGCTTGGAGGTTTGGGGCAATCAGCCCCAGCATTTT. Its translation is CASSLEVWGNQPQHF. Full variable domain (missing parts from reference TRBV7-2 and TRBJ1-5): GAGVSQSPSNKVTEKGKDVELRCDPISGHTALYWYRQSLGQGLEFLIYFQGNSAPDKSGLPSDRFSAERTGGSVSTLTIQRTQQEDSAVYLCASSLEVWGNQPQHFGDGTRLSIL.

This sequence joins TRBV4-2 and TRBJ1-1; 9 bases are shared with TRBD1. Per the germline V gene, CDR1 is LGHNA and CDR2 is YNFKEQ. The CDR3 extends over 18 amino acids. With V trimmed by 0 bases and J by 3 bases, 11 bases remained unmatched. CDR3 sequence: CASSQDSGTGSMDTEAFF. Here the CDR3 DNA reads TGTGCCAGCAGCCAAGACTCAGGGACAGGGTCTATGGACACTGAAGCTTTCTTT.

The chain recombines TRBV7-2 with TRBJ2-1, with D maybe TRBD1 (5 bases). Germline lookup yields CDR1 SGHTA and CDR2 FQGNSA. The CDR3 contains 11 residues. V shed 5 bases and J shed 10 bases, with 9 bases lying between them. The CDR3 protein is CASSPRTEQFF. As DNA, the CDR3 is TGTGCCAGCAGCCCACGGACAGAGCAGTTCTTC.

The chain employs TRBV5-4 and TRBJ2-7; possible D gene TRBD1, 6 bases. Between the trimmed V and J ends, which lost 4 bases and 2 bases, there was a span of 19 bases. The CDR3 has 16 residues. Germline CDR1 SGHNT, CDR2 YYREEE (reference sequence). The CDR3 bases are TGTGCCAGCAGCCACGACCTACAGGGTATTGCCTACGAGCAGTACTTC. Translation gives CASSHDLQGIAYEQYF.

The genes are TRBV9 and TRBJ1-2; 9 nucleotides align to TRBD1. Per the germline V gene, CDR1 is SGDLS and CDR2 is YYNGEE. The CDR3 runs 19 residues. The trim removed 0 bases at V and 4 bases at J, leaving 16 bases unmatched. The CDR3 sequence: CASSVASGQGAGGFYGYTF. CDR3 coding DNA: TGTGCCAGCAGCGTAGCCTCGGGACAGGGCGCGGGGGGCTTCTATGGCTACACCTTC.

The V gene is TRBV2, the J gene TRBJ2-2; D is possibly TRBD2 (5 bases). V shed 3 bases and J shed 3 bases, with 8 bases lying between them. The CDR3 totals 14 residues. CDR1 SNHLY and CDR2 FYNNEI come from the germline V gene. The CDR3 sequence: CASSERRDTGELFF. CDR3 coding DNA: TGTGCCAGCAGTGAGCGGCGGGACACCGGGGAGCTGTTTTTT.

This chain joins TRBV29-1 and TRBJ2-5; D remains ambiguous. The V gene lost 4 bases and the J gene lost 2 bases, with 5 bases spanning the gap. Per germline, CDR1 SQVTM and CDR2 ANQGSEA. This CDR3 spans 11 amino acids. CDR3 sequence (DNA): TGCAGCGTTGCCAGGCAAGAGACCCAGTACTTC. Protein product: CSVARQETQYF. The full variable domain, completed using reference TRBV29-1 and TRBJ2-5, is SAVISQKPSRDICQRGTSLTIQCQVDSQVTMMFWYRQQPGQSLTLIATANQGSEATYESGFVIDKFPISRPNLTFSTLTVSNMSPEDSSIYLCSVARQETQYFGPGTRLLVL.

The V call is TRBV27, the J call TRBJ1-5; tentatively, D is TRBD1 (5 bases). From germline, CDR1 is MNHEY and CDR2 SMNVEV (reference sequence). Trimming removed 7 bases at V and 3 bases at J, with 13 bases between. The CDR3 has 14 residues. The CDR3 DNA sequence: TGTGCCAGCACTCGTAGGGGTTCCAATCAGCCCCAGCATTTT. Its protein product is CASTRRGSNQPQHF.

The count of this clone is one. V gene TRBV15 combines with J gene TRBJ2-5; 7 nucleotides agree with TRBD2. CDR1 and CDR2 from the germline V gene are LNHNV and YYDKDF (reference sequence). The CDR3 sequence is 14 residues long. Germline trimming cut 0 bases from V and 2 bases from J; bases unmatched to any gene: 0. The CDR3 loop is CATSRERGQETQYF. The CDR3 coding sequence is TGTGCCACCAGCAGAGAGCGGGGGCAAGAGACCCAGTACTTC.

V and J are TRBV19 and TRBJ2-1; D remains unclear. Trimming took 5 bases from V and 2 from J, leaving 13 bases between them. Germline V lookup: CDR1 LNHDA, CDR2 SQIVND (reference sequence). This CDR3 contains 15 residues. The CDR3 loop reads CASSFRYSPYNEQFF. The CDR3 bases are TGTGCCAGTAGTTTCCGCTACTCCCCCTACAATGAGCAGTTCTTC.

The V call is TRBV10-3, the J call TRBJ1-5; TRBD1 matches at 7 bases. The CDR3 runs to 16 residues. J was trimmed by 3 bases and V by 4 bases; bases with no gene match: 9. The V gene's germline CDR1 is ENHRY and CDR2 SYGVKD. CDR3 protein: CAISGGQTDYNQPQHF. Written as DNA, the CDR3 is TGTGCCATCAGTGGGGGACAGACAGATTACAATCAGCCCCAGCATTTT.

The genes are TRBV5-1 and TRBJ1-4, with a weak D call TRBD1 (6 bases). Germline assignment: CDR1 SGHRS and CDR2 YFSETQ. The germline V and J ends were trimmed by 1 base and 8 bases, with 12 bases remaining between them. The CDR3 has 14 residues. This CDR3 is CASSLTGSREKLFF. The CDR3 DNA is TGCGCCAGCAGCTTGACAGGGAGTAGGGAAAAACTGTTTTTT.

The chain recombines TRBV24-1 with TRBJ2-3; D perhaps matches TRBD2 (6 bases). The CDR3 is 16 residues long. V lost 1 base and J 0 bases, leaving 10 bases between the germline ends. Germline loops: CDR1 KGHDR, CDR2 SFDVKD. CDR3 coding DNA: TGTGCCACCAGTGATTTTCAGGGACTTAGCACAGATACGCAGTATTTT. Translating it yields CATSDFQGLSTDTQYF.

The chain uses TRBV12-3 or TRBV12-4 and TRBJ1-1; D is undetermined. This CDR3 region has 13 residues. Trimming left V 3 bases short and J 1 base short, with 6 bases between. The CDR3 nucleotides are TGTGCCAGCAGTTTTTCAGGGAACACTGAAGCTTTCTTT. Its translation: CASSFSGNTEAFF.

The chain uses TRBV11-2 and TRBJ1-3; the D gene is possibly TRBD1 (5 bases). V was shortened by 3 bases and J by 2 bases, with 11 bases between the two germline ends. The CDR3 consists of 15 residues. The germline V gene encodes CDR1 SGHAT and CDR2 FQNNGV. The CDR3 sequence is CASSLTTGAGNTIYF. Written as DNA, the CDR3 is TGTGCCAGCAGCTTGACAACAGGCGCTGGAAACACCATATATTTT. Filled out from reference TRBV11-2 and TRBJ1-3, the complete variable domain reads EAGVAQSPRYKIIEKRQSVAFWCNPISGHATLYWYQQILGQGPKLLIQFQNNGVVDDSQLPKDRFSAERLKGVDSTLKIQPAKLEDSAVYLCASSLTTGAGNTIYFGEGSWLTVV.

Regarding this clone: Other DNA sequences in this specimen translate into the identical CDR3. This sequence joins TRBV7-2 and TRBJ2-5, with 7 bases aligning to TRBD2. The J segment lost 3 bases and the V segment lost 1 base, leaving 5 bases of the junction unmatched. Germline values: CDR1 SGHTA, CDR2 FQGNSA. The CDR3 has 15 residues. CDR3 nucleotide sequence: TGTGCCAGCAGCTTAGGGGGCGGGGGTAAAGAGACCCAGTACTTC. Translation: CASSLGGGGKETQYF.